These T cell receptor beta chains were read from a single sample in a study of blood T cell repertoires in COVID-19. The repertoire was sequenced with immunoSEQ multiplex PCR; TCRdb's copy has only in-frame clones and lacks some. The sample consists of some 330,000 clones, around nine tenths of them appearing once. The sample consisted of peripheral blood. The receptors shown here come from a woman aged 50 to 60 with active or convalescent COVID-19. The CDR3 runs from the conserved cysteine through the conserved F or W. Each record gives: J gene, D gene, clone size, V gene, CDR3 protein, CDR3 DNA. D genes are given only for firm matches. Size values are once, few and many counts, or a class for expanded clones, and some rows have none.

j_call: TRBJ1-2; d_call: NA; clone_size: NA; v_call: TRBV18; cdr3_aa: CASRFGGGYGYTF; cdr3_nt: TGTGCCAGCCGCTTTGGGGGCGGCTATGGCTACACCTTC
j_call: TRBJ2-1; d_call: TRBD1; clone_size: NA; v_call: TRBV3-1/TRBV3-2; cdr3_aa: CASSPRQGGTPSSYNEQFF; cdr3_nt: TGTGCCAGCAGTCCCCGACAGGGGGGAACCCCTAGCTCCTACAATGAGCAGTTCTTC
j_call: TRBJ2-7; d_call: NA; clone_size: NA; v_call: TRBV5-1; cdr3_aa: CASSSYGGDYEQYF; cdr3_nt: TGCGCCAGCAGCTCCTACGGGGGAGACTACGAGCAGTACTTC
j_call: TRBJ1-3; d_call: NA; clone_size: NA; v_call: TRBV15; cdr3_aa: CATSRLGVSSGNTIYF; cdr3_nt: TGTGCCACCAGCAGATTAGGGGTTTCGAGTGGAAACACCATATATTTT
j_call: TRBJ1-2; d_call: NA; clone_size: NA; v_call: TRBV6-2/TRBV6-3; cdr3_aa: CASSAHLTGNGYTF; cdr3_nt: TGTGCCAGCAGTGCCCACCTTACAGGGAATGGCTACACCTTC
j_call: TRBJ2-1; d_call: NA; clone_size: once; v_call: TRBV3-1/TRBV3-2; cdr3_aa: CASSQDRVSGEQFF; cdr3_nt: TGTGCCAGCAGCCAAGATAGAGTCTCGGGTGAGCAGTTCTTC
j_call: TRBJ2-5; d_call: NA; clone_size: NA; v_call: TRBV6-5; cdr3_aa: CASSYERVETQYF; cdr3_nt: TGTGCCAGCAGTTACGAGAGGGTAGAGACCCAGTACTTC
j_call: TRBJ1-5; d_call: NA; clone_size: few; v_call: TRBV7-6; cdr3_aa: CASSPKWGPDQPQHF; cdr3_nt: TGTGCCAGCAGCCCAAAGTGGGGGCCCGATCAGCCCCAGCATTTT
j_call: TRBJ1-2; d_call: TRBD1; clone_size: NA; v_call: TRBV10-3; cdr3_aa: CAISDSGTGHYGYTF; cdr3_nt: TGTGCCATCAGTGACTCCGGGACAGGGCACTATGGCTACACCTTC
j_call: TRBJ2-5; d_call: TRBD2; clone_size: NA; v_call: TRBV9; cdr3_aa: CASSVGSWGLAGGTIQETQYF; cdr3_nt: TGTGCCAGCAGCGTCGGCAGCTGGGGACTAGCGGGGGGCACGATCCAAGAGACCCAGTACTTC
j_call: TRBJ2-6; d_call: NA; clone_size: few; v_call: TRBV4-2; cdr3_aa: CASSPEGANVLTF; cdr3_nt: TGTGCCAGCAGCCCGGAGGGGGCCAACGTCCTGACTTTC
j_call: TRBJ2-1; d_call: TRBD2; clone_size: NA; v_call: TRBV7-3; cdr3_aa: CASSSHAPSGSVDEQFF; cdr3_nt: TGTGCCAGCAGCTCCCACGCCCCTAGCGGGAGTGTCGATGAGCAGTTCTTC
j_call: TRBJ2-7; d_call: NA; clone_size: NA; v_call: TRBV12-3/TRBV12-4; cdr3_aa: CASHKSGYEQYF; cdr3_nt: TGTGCCAGCCACAAAAGCGGATACGAGCAGTACTTC
j_call: TRBJ2-1; d_call: TRBD2; clone_size: NA; v_call: TRBV20-1; cdr3_aa: CSASNLAGAGRGFF; cdr3_nt: TGCAGTGCTAGTAATCTAGCGGGGGCCGGACGGGGGTTCTTC
j_call: TRBJ2-7; d_call: TRBD1; clone_size: NA; v_call: TRBV6-6; cdr3_aa: CASSYGTGRYEQYF; cdr3_nt: TGTGCCAGCAGTTATGGGACAGGGAGGTACGAGCAGTACTTC
j_call: TRBJ1-5; d_call: NA; clone_size: NA; v_call: TRBV6-1; cdr3_aa: CASSDPGSSQPQHF; cdr3_nt: TGTGCCAGCAGTGACCCCGGGAGTAGTCAGCCCCAGCATTTT